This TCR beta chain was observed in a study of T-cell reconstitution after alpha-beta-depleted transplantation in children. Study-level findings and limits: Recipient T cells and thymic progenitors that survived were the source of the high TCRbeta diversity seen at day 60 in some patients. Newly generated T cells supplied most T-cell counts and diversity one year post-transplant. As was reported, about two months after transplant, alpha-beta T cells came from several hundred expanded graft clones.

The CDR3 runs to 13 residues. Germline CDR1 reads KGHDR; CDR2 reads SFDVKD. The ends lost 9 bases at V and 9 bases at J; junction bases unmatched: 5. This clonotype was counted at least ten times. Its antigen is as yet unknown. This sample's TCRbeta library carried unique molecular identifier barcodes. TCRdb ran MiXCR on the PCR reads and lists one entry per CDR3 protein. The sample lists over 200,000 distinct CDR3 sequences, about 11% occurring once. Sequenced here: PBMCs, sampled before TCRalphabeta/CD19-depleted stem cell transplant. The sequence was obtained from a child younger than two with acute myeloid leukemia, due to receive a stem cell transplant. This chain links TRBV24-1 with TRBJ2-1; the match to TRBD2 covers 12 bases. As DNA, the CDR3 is TGTGCCACCGGACTAGCGGGAAGGGGTGAGCAGTTCTTC. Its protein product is CATGLAGRGEQFF.